Below are 22 T cell receptor beta chains sequenced from a single sample in a study of post-analysis software for immune sequencing data (dated by TCRdb to the mid-2010s). Antigen specificity for these receptors is unknown. General study outcomes and caveats: Significantly higher frequencies in patients than in controls were found for several TRBV segments, including TRBV5-6, TRBV5-1 and TRBV20-1.

Receptor libraries were prepared by PCR. Sequencing instrument: Illumina HiSeq 2500. Unique molecular identifiers were incorporated into TCR beta cDNA libraries to reduce PCR and sequencing biases. TCRdb's own reprocessing of the public reads used fastp at Q25 and MiXCR and kept productive beta chains. One record per CDR3 amino acid sequence lists the most common genes and DNA. A total of over 300,000 distinct CDR3 sequences appear in this sample, roughly 36% of them only once. The ten largest clones add up to under 15% of the sample. The sequenced sample was blood. These receptors originate from a girl aged 5-17 years with multiple sclerosis.

The chain joins TRBV4-1 to TRBJ1-2, with 7 bases matching TRBD1. The CDR3 sequence is 17 residues long. The germline V gene has CDR1 MGHRA and CDR2 YSYEKL. V trimming: 0 bases; J trimming: 2 bases; junction bases outside the gene matches: 9. CDR3 sequence: CASSQDSRTGQNYGYTF. For the CDR3, the DNA is TGCGCCAGCAGCCAAGATTCAAGAACGGGACAGAACTATGGCTACACCTTC.

The V gene is TRBV20-1, the J gene TRBJ2-1, with a weak D call TRBD2 (5 bases). The CDR3 spans 15 residues. CDR1 is DFQATT and CDR2 is SNEGSKA in the germline V gene (reference sequence). V was cut by 0 bases and J by 4 bases, with 13 bases left in between. CDR3 region: CSARDPRRGYNEQFF. The CDR3 region has the DNA TGCAGTGCTAGAGATCCCAGACGGGGATACAATGAGCAGTTCTTC.

This clonotype has more than one count but fewer than ten. The V and J genes are TRBV29-1 and TRBJ2-7; D call uncertain. CDR1 SQVTM and CDR2 ANQGSEA come from the germline V gene. V was cut by 1 base and J by 4 bases, with 11 bases left in between. CDR3 length: 13 residues. This CDR3 reads CSVEGVWGYEQYF. Written as DNA, the CDR3 is TGCAGCGTTGAAGGGGTTTGGGGATACGAGCAGTACTTC.

The V and J genes are TRBV3-1 and TRBJ2-1; TRBD2 is a possible D gene (5 bases). The CDR3 totals 14 residues. From germline, CDR1 is LGHDT and CDR2 YNNKEL (reference sequence). Between the trimmed V and J ends, which lost 1 base and 6 bases, there was a span of 10 bases. CDR3 in DNA: TGTGCCAGCAGCCAAGCCGGGGTCAGCAATGAGCAGTTCTTC. It encodes CASSQAGVSNEQFF.

This clonotype was recorded a few times. V and J are TRBV7-9 and TRBJ2-1, with D possibly matching TRBD2 (5 bases). Germline V gene lookup returns CDR1 SEHNR and CDR2 FQNEAQ (reference sequence). CDR3 length: 15 residues. Trimming removed 2 bases at V and 2 bases at J, with 10 bases between. The CDR3 loop is CASSLYYGTYNEQFF. The CDR3 coding sequence is TGTGCCAGCAGCTTATATTACGGGACCTACAATGAGCAGTTCTTC.

In this sample, this clonotype turned up a few times. The V and J genes are TRBV7-9 and TRBJ2-3; D might be TRBD1 (5 bases). CDR1 is SEHNR, CDR2 FQNEAQ, per germline (reference sequence). This CDR3 is 15 amino acids long. Trimming left V 5 bases short and J 4 bases short, with 16 bases between. Here the CDR3 DNA reads TGTGCCAGCAGCCCCCCAGGGCAGGGCGCAGATACGCAGTATTTT. This encodes CASSPPGQGADTQYF.

The gene calls are TRBV12-3 or TRBV12-4 and TRBJ1-2; unclear D gene. V shed 6 bases and J shed 8 bases, with 19 bases lying between them. CDR3 length: 14 residues. The CDR3 spells CASRPHTLSRGYTF. The CDR3 DNA reads as TGTGCCAGCAGACCCCATACCCTCTCTCGAGGCTACACCTTC.

This clonotype was counted between two and nine times. The V call is TRBV4-1, the J call TRBJ2-5, with TRBD1 matching over 10 bases. The CDR3 contains 14 residues. With V trimmed by 6 bases and J by 5 bases, 6 bases remained unmatched. Germline CDR1 and CDR2: MGHRA and YSYEKL. In DNA form, the CDR3 reads TGCGCCAGCAGTGGGACAGGGGTTGTCGAGACCCAGTACTTC. Translated: CASSGTGVVETQYF.

This clonotype showed up just once. A read error may be the cause here, since a much bigger clone is one base away. The rearrangement uses TRBV6-2 or TRBV6-3 and TRBJ2-5, with D possibly being TRBD1 (5 bases). The CDR3 runs to 15 residues. Germline assignment: CDR1 MNHEY and CDR2 SVGEGT. The DNA of the CDR3 is TGTGCCAGCAGTTACGGGGCAGGGTACCAAGAGATCCAGTACTTC. Translation gives CASSYGAGYQEIQYF.

This clonotype was detected a few times. The chain uses TRBV2 and TRBJ2-1; D assignment may be TRBD1 or TRBD2 (5 bases each). From germline, CDR1 is SNHLY and CDR2 FYNNEI. The CDR3 consists of 15 residues. V lost 3 bases and J lost 9, with 18 bases in between. In nucleotides, the CDR3 is TGTGCCAGCAGTGATCTGGGGGAAGGTTGGGCTGAGCAGTTCTTC. It specifies CASSDLGEGWAEQFF.

This clonotype was seen a handful of times. The CDR3 sequence: CASSLENEQYF. The CDR3 DNA reads as TGTGCCAGCAGTTTAGAGAACGAGCAGTACTTC. V gene TRBV28 combines with J gene TRBJ2-5; D is unclear. The J call may be faulty, since TRBJ2-7 better matches the DNA end. The CDR3 loop spans 11 amino acids. Germline V gives CDR1 MDHEN, CDR2 SYDVKM.

V is TRBV12-3 or TRBV12-4 and J is TRBJ2-1; 10 bases line up with TRBD1. With V trimmed by 6 bases and J by 0 bases, 8 bases remained unmatched. The CDR3 has 17 amino acids. CDR3 nucleotide sequence: TGTGCCAGCAGCGGGACAGGGGCCCGGAGCTCCTACAATGAGCAGTTCTTC. It translates to CASSGTGARSSYNEQFF.

The chain couples TRBV10-3 to TRBJ2-3; the D gene is possibly TRBD2 (5 bases). CDR3 size: 12 residues. Looked up from germline, CDR1 is ENHRY and CDR2 is SYGVKD. Trimming shortened V by 6 bases and J by 5 bases, and 9 bases separated the two germline ends. The DNA for the CDR3 is TGTGCCATCAGCCCCGCGGGAGATACGCAGTATTTT. Encoded protein: CAISPAGDTQYF.

This clonotype appeared a few times. The chain couples TRBV4-3 to TRBJ2-4, with 10 bases aligning to TRBD1. The J call may be in error: the DNA end matches TRBJ2-7 better. Germline CDR1 and CDR2: LGHNA and YSLEER. The CDR3 totals 17 residues. CDR3 nucleotide sequence: TGCGCCAGCAGCCAAGGGTCTTACGGACAGGGGGGCAACGAGCAGTACTTC. Its protein is CASSQGSYGQGGNEQYF.

This sequence joins TRBV9 and TRBJ2-7, with 7 bases fitting TRBD1. Per germline, CDR1 SGDLS and CDR2 YYNGEE. The CDR3 consists of 16 residues. V trimming: 0 bases; J trimming: 5 bases; junction bases outside the gene matches: 11. CDR3 protein: CASSVGRDRVANEQYF. The CDR3 DNA reads TGTGCCAGCAGCGTAGGTAGAGACAGGGTCGCCAACGAGCAGTACTTC.

In the case of this clonotype: Compared with germline, one end of the junction differs, possibly owing to a read error. V is TRBV7-2 and J is TRBJ2-3; D is ambiguous. Germline V CDR1 and CDR2: SGHTA, FQGNSA. This CDR3 comprises 13 residues. This CDR3 reads CANSFKDTDTQYF. CDR3 in DNA: TGTGCCAACAGCTTCAAGGACACAGATACGCAGTATTTT.

This clonotype was counted at least ten times. The CDR3 bases are TGTGCCATCAGCCCCGAGGGGGTGGGAGGAGAGACCCAGTACTTC. As protein: CAISPEGVGGETQYF. J is TRBJ2-5 and V is TRBV10-3; D possibly matches TRBD1 or TRBD2 (6 bases each). Deletions cut 6 bases from V and 4 bases from J, with 18 bases between. Germline V lookup: CDR1 ENHRY, CDR2 SYGVKD. The CDR3 runs 15 residues.

This clonotype was seen more than once but under ten times. The chain joins TRBV7-9 to TRBJ2-7, with 8 nucleotides matching TRBD1. The V and J ends lost 6 bases and 6 bases, in that order; junction bases with no gene match: 10. This CDR3 spans 14 amino acids. The V gene's germline CDR1 is SEHNR and CDR2 FQNEAQ (reference sequence). The CDR3: CASSIIQGASEQYF. Written as DNA, the CDR3 is TGTGCCAGCAGTATAATTCAGGGGGCGTCCGAGCAGTACTTC.

This clonotype was recorded only once. The chain couples TRBV7-6 to TRBJ2-7; 8 positions agree with TRBD1. From germline, CDR1 is SGHVS and CDR2 FNYEAQ. With 4 bases clipped from V and 7 bases from J, the junction kept 15 bases outside the gene matches. The CDR3 consists of 16 residues. CDR3 in DNA: TGTGCCAGCAGCTCCCCGACAGGGGCCTCCTACAATGAGCAGTACTTC. Translating gives CASSSPTGASYNEQYF.

The chain uses TRBV3-1 and TRBJ2-5; the match to TRBD1 covers 12 bases. The J call is doubtful: the DNA matches TRBJ2-7 better. CDR3 size: 15 residues. The germline gives CDR1 LGHDT, CDR2 YNNKEL (reference sequence). Here the CDR3 reads CASSPLGQGASEQYF. The CDR3 nucleotides are TGTGCCAGCAGCCCTTTGGGACAGGGGGCCTCCGAGCAGTACTTC.

This clonotype appeared a single time. The chain has TRBV4-2 and TRBJ2-5; D may be TRBD1 (6 bases). The CDR3 is made up of 15 amino acids. Trimming stripped 3 bases from V and 5 bases from J, with 16 bases between. The germline V gene encodes CDR1 LGHNA and CDR2 YNFKEQ. The chain's CDR3 is CASSQEQGLGETQYF. The CDR3 DNA is TGTGCCAGCAGCCAGGAACAGGGTTTGGGGGAGACCCAGTACTTC.

V gene TRBV6-6 combines with J gene TRBJ1-1, with D possibly being TRBD1 (5 bases). This CDR3 is 13 amino acids long. Trimming shortened V by 6 bases and J by 5 bases, and 13 bases separated the two germline ends. Germline V gene data show CDR1 as MNHNY and CDR2 as SVGAGI (reference sequence). The CDR3, as DNA: TGTGCCAGCAGCCACTTGGGGGGGACTGAAGCTTTCTTT. Its translation is CASSHLGGTEAFF.